These 18 T cell receptor beta chains share one sample of origin, sequenced in a study of tissue T cells after allogeneic stem cell transplantation. The assay was immunoSEQ multiplex PCR, and TCRdb's table has in-frame clones only and misses some. Counted here are 40,000 to 50,000 clones, 73% occurring once; the ten biggest clones make up roughly 0.5%. The material sequenced was sorted cells pooled from one or two spleens. The source of these receptors is a pool of C57BL/6 mice in good health.

This clone was counted a single time. Gene labels here are mouse ones. The CDR3 goes on 1 residue after the read ends, and that part is filled in from the germline J gene. The chain carries TRBV19 and TRBJ2-1; D not resolved. CDR3 size: 14 residues. Trimming left V 2 bases short and J 0 bases short, with 6 bases between. CDR1 and CDR2 from the germline V gene are FNHDT and SITEND (reference sequence). The sequenced part of the CDR3 DNA is TGTGCCAGCAGTATTAACAGTAACTATGCTGAGCAGTTC. This sequence encodes CASSINSNYAEQF. The CDR3 as a whole reads CASSINSNYAEQFF.

As regards this clone: Genes and germline come from the mouse. The sequence runs out 1 residue before the end of the CDR3; the remainder is reconstructed from the germline J gene. The chain employs TRBV26 and TRBJ2-3; a weak D match, TRBD2 (6 bases). In germline, CDR1 is KGHPV, CDR2 FQNQEV (reference sequence). The CDR3 runs to 15 residues. With 0 bases removed from V and 6 bases from J, the gap between germline ends came to 13 bases. The covered CDR3 bases are TGTGCCAGCAGTCTGTCAGTCTGGGGAGGGGAAACGCTGTAT. It encodes CASSLSVWGGETLY. The complete CDR3 sequence is CASSLSVWGGETLYF.

This clone occurred a few times. Mouse gene names apply. The CDR3 end is not reached by the read, which stops 1 residue before it; the germline J gene fills it in. The sample contains more than one DNA sequence encoding this CDR3. The chain joins TRBV4 to TRBJ2-3, with unresolved D. This CDR3 has 12 amino acids. CDR1 is LGHDT, CDR2 YNNKQL, per germline (reference sequence). V lost 5 bases and J 0 bases, leaving 3 bases between the germline ends. The CDR3 reads CASSPSAETLYF. CDR3 DNA, as far as it was read: TGTGCCAGCAGCCCTAGTGCAGAAACGCTGTAT.

A note on this clone: Genes and germline come from the mouse. The CDR3 end lies 1 residue beyond the end of the read and is filled in from the germline J gene. The rearrangement joins TRBV13-2 to TRBJ2-5, with D possibly being TRBD2 (6 bases). There are 14 residues in the CDR3. V was shortened by 0 bases and J by 2 bases, with 7 bases between the two germline ends. CDR1 is NNHNN, CDR2 SYGAGS, per germline (reference sequence). The sequenced CDR3 bases are TGTGCCAGCGGTGATGGTGGGGGCCAAGACACCCAGTAC. Translated: CASGDGGGQDTQY. The full-length CDR3 reads as CASGDGGGQDTQYF.

This clone occurred a few times. The germline and genes are mouse ones. The CDR3 extends 1 residue past the end of the read, so its final part is completed from the germline J gene. The chain has TRBV2 and TRBJ2-7, with 7 bases matching TRBD1. CDR1 is LGHNA, CDR2 YSYQKL, per germline. The CDR3 runs to 13 residues. Losses at the gene ends were 5 bases for V and 6 bases for J; bases not matched to a gene: 7. The covered CDR3 bases are TGTGCCAGCAGCATGTCCCGGGACAGTGAACAGTAC. This sequence encodes CASSMSRDSEQY. The CDR3 in its entirety is CASSMSRDSEQYF.

This clone was seen more than once but under ten times. Mouse gene names and germline throughout. Read data end 1 residue before the CDR3 end; the end is taken from the germline J gene. The same CDR3 can be traced to other DNA sequences in this sample. The chain has TRBV5 and TRBJ2-7; D remains unclear. Germline CDR1 is LGHNA and CDR2 is YNLKQL (reference sequence). V was trimmed by 1 base and J by 3 bases, leaving 4 bases between them. The CDR3 is made up of 12 amino acids. CDR3 loop: CASSQGNYEQYF. The sequenced part of the CDR3 DNA is TGTGCCAGCAGCCAAGGGAACTATGAACAGTAC.

As concerns this clone: Gene and germline names: mouse. The CDR3 is cut off 1 residue early in the read; its end comes from the germline J gene. V usage is TRBV16 and J usage is TRBJ1-1; D not certain. Trimming took off 2 bases at V and 0 bases at J, with 7 bases between the two ends. Germline CDR1 SGHSA, CDR2 FRNQAP. The CDR3 has 14 amino acids. The CDR3 bases that were read are TGTGCAAGCAGCTTATGGGAATCAAACACAGAAGTCTTC. Translating gives CASSLWESNTEVF. The whole CDR3 is CASSLWESNTEVFF. The full variable domain, rest sourced from reference TRBV16 and TRBJ1-1, is NAGVIQTPRHKVTGKGQEATLWCEPISGHSAVFWYRQTIVQGLEFLTYFRNQAPIDDSGMPKERFSAQMPNQSHSTLKIQSTQPQDSAVYLCASSLWESNTEVFFGKGTRLTVV.

A word on this clone: The gene symbols are mouse symbols. The read ends 1 residue before the CDR3 terminus; that terminus is restored from the germline J gene. The V gene is TRBV13-1, the J gene TRBJ2-3; D unclear. The CDR3 has 15 amino acids. In germline, CDR1 is NSHNY, CDR2 SYGAGN. V lost 2 bases and J lost 0, with 10 bases in between. The CDR3 sequence: CASSESQTSAETLYF. CDR3 bases read: TGTGCCAGCAGTGAAAGCCAGACTAGTGCAGAAACGCTGTAT.

About this clone itself: The gene names here belong to mouse. The sequenced fragment ends 1 residue before the CDR3 boundary, so the rest is inferred from the germline J gene. The chain links TRBV24 to TRBJ2-5, with D perhaps TRBD2 (7 bases). CDR3 length: 14 residues. Germline CDR1 reads KGHTA; CDR2 reads FRNEEI. V shed 2 bases and J shed 2 bases, with 8 bases lying between them. Partial CDR3 DNA: TGTGCCAGCAGTCTGCTGGGGGCCCAAGACACCCAGTAC. Amino acids: CASSLLGAQDTQY. In full, the CDR3 reads CASSLLGAQDTQYF.

Note on this clone: Mouse gene names apply. The read terminates 1 residue ahead of where the CDR3 ends, so the germline J gene completes it. The V and J genes are TRBV5 and TRBJ2-1; 7 nucleotides align to TRBD1. The ends lost 2 bases at V and 4 bases at J; junction bases unmatched: 2. CDR1 is LGHNA and CDR2 is YNLKQL in the germline V gene (reference sequence). The length of the CDR3 is 14 residues. The CDR3 bases that were read are TGTGCCAGCAGCCAAACGGGACAGTATGCTGAGCAGTTC. Translation: CASSQTGQYAEQF. The whole CDR3 protein reads CASSQTGQYAEQFF.

In regard to this clone: The germline and genes are mouse ones. With the read ending 1 residue before the CDR3 end, the germline J gene is used to fill in that end. The rearrangement links TRBV19 to TRBJ2-2; D perhaps matches TRBD2 (5 bases). CDR3 length: 13 residues. Germline V gene sequence: CDR1 FNHDT, CDR2 SITEND (reference sequence). The V end lost 4 bases, the J end lost 3 bases, and 7 bases lay between the germline ends. The sequenced part of the CDR3 DNA is TGTGCCAGCAGTTGGGGTTACACCGGGCAGCTCTAC. Translation: CASSWGYTGQLY. The entire CDR3 sequence reads CASSWGYTGQLYF.

As regards this clone: All gene names here are mouse names. Read sequence stops 1 residue before the CDR3 end, and the germline J gene provides the missing end. The chain joins TRBV19 to TRBJ1-4; D ambiguous. The V end lost 2 bases, the J end lost 1 base, and 0 bases lay between the germline ends. CDR1 and CDR2 (germline): FNHDT, SITEND (reference sequence). The CDR3 spans 12 residues. Incomplete CDR3 DNA: TGTGCCAGCAGTATTTCCAACGAAAGATTATTT. Protein product: CASSISNERLF. The whole CDR3 protein is CASSISNERLFF.

A remark on this clone: Gene names and germline match the mouse. The missing CDR3 end, 1 residue past where the read stops, is filled in from the germline J gene. The J gene is TRBJ1-3, the V gene TRBV26; TRBD1 aligns across 7 bases. Germline values: CDR1 KGHPV, CDR2 FQNQEV (reference sequence). Trimming at V came to 6 bases and at J to 0 bases, leaving 2 bases not matched to a gene. CDR3 length: 14 amino acids. CDR3 sequence: CASSRGISGNTLYF. CDR3 bases read: TGTGCCAGCAGCAGGGGGATTTCTGGAAATACGCTCTAT. The variable domain in full, with the rest retrieved from reference TRBV26 and TRBJ1-3, is NSKVIQTPRYLVKGQGQKAKMRCIPEKGHPVVFWYQQNKNNEFKFLINFQNQEVLQQIDMTEKRFSAECPSNSPCSLEIQSSEAGDSALYLCASSRGISGNTLYFGEGSRLIVV.

A remark on this clone: Genes and germline are mouse. The CDR3 end lies 1 residue beyond the end of the read and is filled in from the germline J gene. The V and J genes are TRBV3 and TRBJ2-5; D may be TRBD1 (5 bases). With 5 bases removed from V and 4 bases from J, the gap between germline ends came to 7 bases. The CDR3 is 12 residues long. In germline, CDR1 is SNHLY, CDR2 FYNGKV (reference sequence). The CDR3 DNA, read in part, is TGTGCCAGCAGCCTCAGGGAAGACACCCAGTAC. This codes for CASSLREDTQY. The entire CDR3 reads CASSLREDTQYF.

Comments on this clone: Mouse gene names and germline throughout. The CDR3 goes on 1 residue after the read ends, and that part is filled in from the germline J gene. The chain employs TRBV1 and TRBJ1-3; weak D call: TRBD1 (6 bases). Germline V CDR1 and CDR2: NSQYPW, LRSPGD (reference sequence). The CDR3 extends over 13 amino acids. Trimming took off 4 bases at V and 3 bases at J, with 7 bases between the two ends. Here the CDR3 reads CTCSDRVGNTLYF. The CDR3 bases that were read are TGCACCTGCAGTGACAGGGTTGGAAATACGCTCTAT.

With regard to this clone: Gene labels here are mouse ones. The observed sequence ends 1 residue before the CDR3 terminus, with the missing tail filled in from the germline J gene. This chain connects TRBV15 to TRBJ2-3; D not certain. V lost 1 base and J 0 bases, leaving 8 bases between the germline ends. There are 15 residues in the CDR3. Per germline, CDR1 SGHND and CDR2 FRSKSL. The DNA read from the CDR3 is TGTGCCAGCAGTTTAGTGGCAGCTAGTGCAGAAACGCTGTAT. Amino acids: CASSLVAASAETLY. The full CDR3 protein reads CASSLVAASAETLYF.

Concerning this clone itself: Here the gene names and germline are mouse. CDR3 bases read: TGTGCAAGCAGCTTAGGCGGGGCGTCCAACGAAAGATTATTT. Translating gives CASSLGGASNERLF. The whole CDR3 is CASSLGGASNERLFF. This sequence joins TRBV16 and TRBJ1-4; D perhaps matches TRBD1 (5 bases). The missing CDR3 end, 1 residue past where the read stops, is filled in from the germline J gene. Germline CDR1 SGHSA, CDR2 FRNQAP. V was shortened by 1 base and J by 2 bases, with 8 bases between the two germline ends. The CDR3 spans 15 residues.

This clone was seen more than once but under ten times. Germline and genes: mouse. The DNA ends 1 residue before the CDR3 does, and the rest of the CDR3 is filled in from the germline J gene. Additional DNA sequences in this sample encode the identical CDR3. V and J are TRBV20 and TRBJ1-2; D gene uncertain. The germline CDR1 and CDR2 sequences are GFQATS and STVNSAI. The CDR3 sequence is 12 residues long. Trimming pared 2 bases from V and 0 bases from J, leaving 4 bases between. The DNA read from the CDR3 is TGTGGTGCTAGGACAGCAAACTCCGACTACACC. Translating it yields CGARTANSDYT. The CDR3 in full is CGARTANSDYTF. Complete variable domain (other parts from reference TRBV20 and TRBJ1-2): GALVYQYPRRTICKSGTSMRMECQAVGFQATSVAWYRQSPQKTFELIALSTVNSAIKYEQNFTQEKFPISHPNLSFSSMTVLNAYLEDRGLYLCGARTANSDYTFGSGTRLLVI.